A selection of T cell receptor beta chains follows, all from one sample in a study of T-cell memory formation after mild COVID-19. TCRdb reanalysed the 5' RACE reads using MiXCR and keeps one entry per CDR3 protein. The table has roughly 310,000 distinct CDR3 sequences, approximately 16% seen once; the top ten hold around a fifth. What was sequenced was PBMCs or a T cell subset sorted from them (not recorded which). All receptors derive from a young man who had mild COVID-19 (a few samples of this study predate the infection). Cell type and time point are not known. Each CDR3 is given with its conserved first and last residue. Fields, in order: CDR3 length, V gene, D gene, J gene, clone size, CDR3 protein, CDR3 DNA. D genes are given only for firm matches. Expanded clones get a size class; other rows say once, few or many, or leave the size out.

length: 13; V: TRBV10-2; D: -; J: TRBJ2-7; size: -; CDR3: CASRGRSSYEQYF; DNA: TGCGCCAGCCGGGGCCGGAGTTCCTACGAGCAGTACTTC
length: 16; V: TRBV7-9; D: -; J: TRBJ2-3; size: -; CDR3: CASSSPTRVEGDTQYF; DNA: TGTGCCAGCAGCTCCCCGACGAGGGTGGAAGGGGATACGCAGTATTTT
length: 16; V: TRBV14; D: TRBD2; J: TRBJ2-2; size: -; CDR3: CASSLDTGGNTGELFF; DNA: TGTGCCAGCAGCCTCGATACGGGGGGAAACACCGGGGAGCTGTTTTTT
length: 17; V: TRBV6-2/TRBV6-3; D: TRBD2; J: TRBJ2-1; size: few; CDR3: CASSHRTSGEGGNEQFF; DNA: TGTGCCAGCAGCCACCGGACTAGCGGGGAGGGTGGGAATGAGCAGTTCTTC
length: 16; V: TRBV12-3/TRBV12-4; D: -; J: TRBJ2-2; size: many; CDR3: CASSAPGQSNTGELFF; DNA: TGTGCCAGCTCCGCCCCCGGACAGTCGAACACCGGGGAGCTGTTTTTT
length: 13; V: TRBV5-8; D: -; J: TRBJ1-5; size: few; CDR3: CASSWRQHQPQHF; DNA: TGTGCCAGCAGCTGGCGACAGCATCAGCCCCAGCATTTT
length: 14; V: TRBV6-4; D: -; J: TRBJ1-1; size: few; CDR3: CASNRRDSHTEAFF; DNA: TGTGCCAGCAATCGCCGCGACAGCCACACTGAAGCTTTCTTT
length: 19; V: TRBV5-1; D: TRBD1; J: TRBJ1-6; size: few; CDR3: CASSSNFNWTGTPGSPLHF; DNA: TGCGCCAGCAGCTCTAATTTCAACTGGACAGGGACCCCAGGGTCACCCCTCCACTTT
length: 15; V: TRBV29-1; D: TRBD2; J: TRBJ2-4; size: -; CDR3: CSVPRENSGENIQYF; DNA: TGCAGCGTCCCCCGGGAGAATAGCGGGGAAAACATTCAGTACTTC
length: 17; V: TRBV7-8; D: TRBD1; J: TRBJ1-2; size: many; CDR3: CASSSPRGRGPHYGYTF; DNA: TGTGCCAGCAGTTCCCCACGAGGCAGGGGGCCTCACTATGGCTACACCTTC
length: 13; V: TRBV6-6; D: -; J: TRBJ2-1; size: -; CDR3: CASKQTSYNEQFF; DNA: TGTGCCAGCAAACAGACCTCCTACAATGAGCAGTTCTTC
length: 13; V: TRBV20-1; D: TRBD1; J: TRBJ1-2; size: -; CDR3: CSVAGGADYGYTF; DNA: TGCAGTGTCGCAGGGGGCGCGGACTATGGCTACACCTTC
length: 14; V: TRBV5-6; D: -; J: TRBJ2-5; size: -; CDR3: CASSFGLAGETQYF; DNA: TGTGCCAGCAGCTTCGGGCTAGCCGGGGAGACCCAGTACTTC
length: 14; V: TRBV19; D: -; J: TRBJ1-2; size: few; CDR3: CASTIQRANYGYTF; DNA: TGTGCCAGCACGATACAAAGAGCTAACTATGGCTACACCTTC
length: 17; V: TRBV4-1; D: -; J: TRBJ1-5; size: few; CDR3: CASSQDIRGVGNQPQHF; DNA: TGCGCCAGCAGCCAAGATATCAGGGGAGTTGGCAATCAGCCCCAGCATTTT
length: 12; V: TRBV6-5; D: -; J: TRBJ2-1; size: -; CDR3: CASFSRGNEQFF; DNA: TGTGCCAGCTTCTCCCGGGGCAATGAGCAGTTCTTC
length: 15; V: TRBV20-1; D: TRBD2; J: TRBJ2-7; size: -; CDR3: CSATPGLAGNYEQYF; DNA: TGCAGTGCTACCCCGGGACTAGCGGGGAACTACGAGCAGTACTTC
length: 16; V: TRBV7-9; D: TRBD1; J: TRBJ2-5; size: many; CDR3: CASSPRWTGTQETQYF; DNA: TGTGCCAGCAGCCCCAGATGGACAGGTACCCAAGAGACCCAGTACTTC
length: 16; V: TRBV5-1; D: -; J: TRBJ2-2; size: few; CDR3: CASSLVWERKTGELFF; DNA: TGCGCCAGCAGCTTGGTTTGGGAAAGAAAGACCGGGGAGCTGTTTTTT
length: 15; V: TRBV9; D: -; J: TRBJ2-7; size: -; CDR3: CASSVAPTGTYEQYF; DNA: TGTGCCAGCAGCGTAGCTCCGACAGGCACTTACGAGCAGTACTTC
length: 15; V: TRBV5-1; D: -; J: TRBJ2-2; size: -; CDR3: CASSLGTAVSGELFF; DNA: TGCGCCAGCAGCTTAGGGACGGCCGTCTCCGGGGAGCTGTTTTTT
length: 16; V: TRBV7-8; D: TRBD2; J: TRBJ2-3; size: -; CDR3: CASSNVLRGAGDTQYF; DNA: TGTGCCAGCAGCAACGTCTTGCGGGGGGCCGGGGATACGCAGTATTTT
length: 15; V: TRBV18; D: -; J: TRBJ2-4; size: few; CDR3: CASSLPRGPENIQYF; DNA: TGTGCCAGCTCACTCCCCCGGGGTCCAGAAAACATTCAGTACTTC
length: 12; V: TRBV9; D: -; J: TRBJ1-6; size: few; CDR3: CASETHGGPLHF; DNA: TGTGCCAGCGAGACGCACGGGGGACCCCTCCACTTT
length: 14; V: TRBV6-2/TRBV6-3; D: -; J: TRBJ2-3; size: few; CDR3: CASPRRDSTDTQYF; DNA: TGTGCCAGCCCCAGGCGAGACAGCACAGATACGCAGTATTTT